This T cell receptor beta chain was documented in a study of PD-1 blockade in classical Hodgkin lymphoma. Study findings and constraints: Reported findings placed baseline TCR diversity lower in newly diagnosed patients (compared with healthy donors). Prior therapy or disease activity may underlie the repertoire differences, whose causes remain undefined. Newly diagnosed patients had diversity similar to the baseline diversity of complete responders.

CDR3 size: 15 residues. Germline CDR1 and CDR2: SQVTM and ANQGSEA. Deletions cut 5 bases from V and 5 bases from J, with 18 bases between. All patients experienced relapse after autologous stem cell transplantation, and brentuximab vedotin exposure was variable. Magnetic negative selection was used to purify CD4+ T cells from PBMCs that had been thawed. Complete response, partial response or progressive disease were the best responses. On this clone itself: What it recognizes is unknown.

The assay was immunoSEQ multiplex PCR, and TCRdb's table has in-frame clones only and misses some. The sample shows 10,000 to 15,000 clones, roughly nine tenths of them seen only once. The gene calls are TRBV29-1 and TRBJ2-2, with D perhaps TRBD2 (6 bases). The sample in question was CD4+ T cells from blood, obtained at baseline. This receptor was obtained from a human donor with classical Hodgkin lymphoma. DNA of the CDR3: TGCAGCGTTTACGTGGGGGGAGTAGGGACCGGGGAGCTGTTTTTT. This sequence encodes CSVYVGGVGTGELFF.